Shown below are 14 T cell receptor beta chains from a single sample sequenced in a study of T cells in Graves' hyperthyroidism and ophthalmopathy. RNA transcripts served as the template for amplifying TCR beta CDR3 regions. The study used the HTBI primer set for a first-round RT-PCR of the TCR CDR3. In TCRdb, the multiplex PCR reads were re-called with MiXCR into one record per CDR3 protein. The repertoire holds about 640,000 distinct CDR3 sequences, with less than 25% as singletons. Specimen: blood. Source of these receptors: a man aged 25 to 45 with Graves' ophthalmopathy.

This clonotype was counted between two and nine times. The genes are TRBV27 and TRBJ2-7, with D perhaps TRBD1 (6 bases). Trimming stripped 8 bases from V and 6 bases from J, with 20 bases between. This CDR3 has 14 amino acids. Germline V gene data show CDR1 as MNHEY and CDR2 as SMNVEV (reference sequence). The CDR3 sequence: CASANQGPAAEQYF. The CDR3 DNA follows: TGTGCCAGCGCTAATCAGGGGCCGGCGGCCGAGCAGTACTTC.

This clonotype was observed a few times. The gene calls are TRBV7-2 and TRBJ2-3; the match to TRBD2 covers 7 bases. V was clipped by 3 bases and J by 0 bases; unmatched bases: 9. Germline CDR1 SGHTA, CDR2 FQGNSA. The CDR3 length is 17 residues. CDR3 in amino acids: CASSLGTGGPSTDTQYF. CDR3 DNA: TGTGCCAGCAGCTTGGGGACGGGAGGTCCTAGCACAGATACGCAGTATTTT.

This clonotype came up a few times. The V gene is TRBV10-2, the J gene TRBJ2-4; D not certain. From germline, CDR1 is WSHSY and CDR2 SAAADI. The V gene lost 0 bases and the J gene lost 5 bases, with 14 bases spanning the gap. The length of the CDR3 is 16 residues. The CDR3 sequence: CASSESIAASQNIQYF. CDR3 in DNA: TGCGCCAGCAGTGAGTCGATCGCAGCCTCCCAAAACATTCAGTACTTC.

Turning to this clonotype: A read error may explain this, as a much larger clone is one base away. The rearrangement links TRBV5-1 to TRBJ1-1; no clear D gene. Per germline, CDR1 SGHRS and CDR2 YFSETQ. CDR3 length: 13 residues. The CDR3 protein is CASSLGWNIEAFF. The CDR3 nucleotides read TGCGCCAGCAGCTTGGGGTGGAACATTGAAGCTTTCTTT.

This chain links TRBV6-1 with TRBJ2-2; 11 nucleotides line up with TRBD1. J lost 5 bases, V lost 4 bases, and 3 bases had no gene match. The CDR3 length is 15 residues. Per the germline V gene, CDR1 is MNHNS and CDR2 is SASEGT. CDR3: CASSGGTGGTGELFF. The CDR3 bases are TGTGCCAGCAGTGGGGGGACAGGGGGGACCGGGGAGCTGTTTTTT.

This chain links TRBV20-1 with TRBJ2-1; 7 bases are a match to TRBD2. The CDR3 is 13 amino acids. Germline values: CDR1 DFQATT, CDR2 SNEGSKA (reference sequence). V lost 0 bases, J lost 7 bases, and 3 bases stayed unmatched. The CDR3 DNA sequence: TGCAGTGCTAGAGATTGGGGGGGGAATGAGCAGTTCTTC. Translated: CSARDWGGNEQFF.

About this clonotype itself: One base away lies a much larger clone, so this may be a sequencing read error. The chain links TRBV7-8 to TRBJ1-6; D is uncertain. The CDR3 has 12 residues. Germline V gene sequence: CDR1 SGHVS, CDR2 FQNEAQ. CDR3 nucleotide sequence: TGTGCCAGCAGCCCGACTGAATCACTCCTCCACTTT. This translates into CASSPTESLLHF.

This clonotype occurred a few times. V usage is TRBV11-2 and J usage is TRBJ2-3; TRBD2 might be the D (6 bases). This CDR3 comprises 13 residues. Trimming removed 11 bases from V and 0 bases from J, with 12 bases in between. In germline, CDR1 is SGHAT, CDR2 FQNNGV. This CDR3 is CASVGGSTDTQYF. The CDR3, as DNA: TGTGCCTCCGTGGGGGGTAGCACAGATACGCAGTATTTT.

The chain carries TRBV6-1 and TRBJ2-1; tentatively, D is TRBD1 (6 bases). This CDR3 has 13 residues. V was pared by 8 bases and J by 10 bases, with 18 bases between. Germline lookup yields CDR1 MNHNS and CDR2 SASEGT. As DNA, the CDR3 is TGTGCCAGCGCGGACAGCTGGGGTGAAGAGCAGTTCTTC. Encoded protein: CASADSWGEEQFF.

This clonotype has more than one count but fewer than ten. The CDR3 DNA sequence: TGTGCCAGCAGTTTAGGCGGAAAACTGTTTTTT. It translates to CASSLGGKLFF. The V call is TRBV12-3 or TRBV12-4, the J call TRBJ1-4, with D unresolved. The CDR3 is made up of 11 amino acids. V was shortened by 1 base and J by 10 bases, with 4 bases between the two germline ends.

This clonotype was seen ten or more times. V is TRBV5-6 and J is TRBJ1-4; 7 bases are shared with TRBD1. Trimming took 4 bases from V and 5 from J; bases not matched to a gene: 5. This CDR3 comprises 14 residues. Germline V lookup: CDR1 SGHDT, CDR2 YYEEEE. CDR3: CASSRAGGNEKLFF. The CDR3 DNA reads TGTGCCAGCAGCAGGGCAGGGGGGAATGAAAAACTGTTTTTT.

This chain links TRBV14 with TRBJ2-3, with D possibly being TRBD2 (7 bases). The length of the CDR3 is 17 residues. Per the germline V gene, CDR1 is SGHDN and CDR2 is FVKESK. Trimming cost V 3 bases and J 6 bases, with 22 bases left between them. The CDR3 region is CASSHLLGRGVKDTQYF. CDR3 bases: TGTGCCAGCAGCCACCTCCTTGGGAGGGGGGTCAAGGATACGCAGTATTTT. The full variable domain, rest sourced from reference TRBV14 and TRBJ2-3, is EAGVTQFPSHSVIEKGQTVTLRCDPISGHDNLYWYRRVMGKEIKFLLHFVKESKQDESGMPNNRFLAERTGGTYSTLKVQPAELEDSGVYFCASSHLLGRGVKDTQYFGPGTRLTVL.

This clonotype was found a few times. The V and J genes are TRBV28 and TRBJ2-2; 9 positions agree with TRBD2. Per germline, CDR1 MDHEN and CDR2 SYDVKM. The CDR3 is 20 amino acids. J lost 6 bases, V lost 4 bases, and 21 bases had no gene match. The CDR3 reads CASSSTGLRGGLAFAGELFF. In DNA, the CDR3 is TGTGCCAGCAGTTCAACCGGGCTAAGGGGTGGACTAGCGTTCGCCGGGGAGCTGTTTTTT.

The chain is built from TRBV10-3 and TRBJ2-3; tentatively, D is TRBD2 (6 bases). The CDR3 consists of 14 residues. Trimming removed 3 bases at V and 3 bases at J, with 10 bases between. From germline, CDR1 is ENHRY and CDR2 SYGVKD. CDR3 in amino acids: CAISEKGRTDTQYF. DNA of the CDR3: TGTGCCATCAGTGAAAAGGGGAGGACAGATACGCAGTATTTT.